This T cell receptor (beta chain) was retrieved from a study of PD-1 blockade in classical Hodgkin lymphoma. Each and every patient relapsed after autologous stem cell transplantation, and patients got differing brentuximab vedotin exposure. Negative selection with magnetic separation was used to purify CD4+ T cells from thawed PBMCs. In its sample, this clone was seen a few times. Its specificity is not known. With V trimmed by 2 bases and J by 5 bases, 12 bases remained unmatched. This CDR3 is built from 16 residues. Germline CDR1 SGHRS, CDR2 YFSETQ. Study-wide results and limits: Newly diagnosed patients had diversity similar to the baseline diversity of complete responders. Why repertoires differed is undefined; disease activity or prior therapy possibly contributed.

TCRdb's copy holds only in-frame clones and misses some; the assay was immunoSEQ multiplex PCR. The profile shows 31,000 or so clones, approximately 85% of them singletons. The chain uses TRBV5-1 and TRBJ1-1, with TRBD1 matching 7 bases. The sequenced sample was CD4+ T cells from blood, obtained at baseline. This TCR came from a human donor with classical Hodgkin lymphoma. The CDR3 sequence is CASSFRVTAGGTEAFF. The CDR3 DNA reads TGCGCCAGCAGCTTTCGTGTAACGGCAGGGGGTACTGAAGCTTTCTTT.